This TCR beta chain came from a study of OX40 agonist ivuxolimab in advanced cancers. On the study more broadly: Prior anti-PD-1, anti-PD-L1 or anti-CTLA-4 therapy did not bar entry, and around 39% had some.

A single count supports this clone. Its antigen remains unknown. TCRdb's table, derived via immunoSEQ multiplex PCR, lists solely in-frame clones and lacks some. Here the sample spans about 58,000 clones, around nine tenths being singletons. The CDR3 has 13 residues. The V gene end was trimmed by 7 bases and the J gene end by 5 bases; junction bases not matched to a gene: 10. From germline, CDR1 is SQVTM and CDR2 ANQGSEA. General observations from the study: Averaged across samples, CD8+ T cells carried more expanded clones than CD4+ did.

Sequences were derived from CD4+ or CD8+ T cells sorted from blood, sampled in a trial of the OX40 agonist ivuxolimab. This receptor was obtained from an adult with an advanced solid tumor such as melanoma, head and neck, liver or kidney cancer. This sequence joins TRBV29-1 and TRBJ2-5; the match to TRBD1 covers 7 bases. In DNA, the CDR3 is TGCAGCGCTCCTCGACAGGGCTGGGAGACCCAGTACTTC. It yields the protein CSAPRQGWETQYF.